This T cell receptor (beta chain) stems from a study of blood T cell repertoires in COVID-19. The protocol was immunoSEQ multiplex PCR, while the TCRdb copy is restricted to in-frame clones and leaves out a portion. The sample yields some 46,000 clones, 87% seen once. The V and J ends lost 1 base and 4 bases respectively, with 6 bases between them. The CDR3 loop spans 12 amino acids. Germline V gene lookup returns CDR1 SGHRS and CDR2 YFSETQ. What was sequenced was peripheral blood. The TCR comes from a man aged 60-69 years with active COVID-19. The V call is TRBV5-1, the J call TRBJ2-7; no clear D gene. The CDR3 here is CASSLTEYEQYF. The CDR3 coding sequence is TGCGCCAGCAGCTTGACAGAGTACGAGCAGTACTTC. The entire variable domain, with the rest obtained from reference TRBV5-1 and TRBJ2-7, is as follows: KAGVTQTPRYLIKTRGQQVTLSCSPISGHRSVSWYQQTPGQGLQFLFEYFSETQRNKGNFPGRFSGRQFSNSRSEMNVSTLELGDSALYLCASSLTEYEQYFGPGTRLTVT.